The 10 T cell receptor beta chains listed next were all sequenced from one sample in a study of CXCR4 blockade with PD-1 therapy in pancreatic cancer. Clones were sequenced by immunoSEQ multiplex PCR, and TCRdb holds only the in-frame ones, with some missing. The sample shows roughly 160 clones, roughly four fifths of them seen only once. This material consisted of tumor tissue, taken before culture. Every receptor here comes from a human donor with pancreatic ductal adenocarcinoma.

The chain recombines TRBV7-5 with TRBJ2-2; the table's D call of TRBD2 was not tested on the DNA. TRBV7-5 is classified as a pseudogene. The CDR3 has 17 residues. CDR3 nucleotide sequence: TGTGCCAGCAGCCAGCGACCTCTCGCGGGTGATCCCGGGGAGCTGTTTTTT. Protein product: CASSQRPLAGDPGELFF.

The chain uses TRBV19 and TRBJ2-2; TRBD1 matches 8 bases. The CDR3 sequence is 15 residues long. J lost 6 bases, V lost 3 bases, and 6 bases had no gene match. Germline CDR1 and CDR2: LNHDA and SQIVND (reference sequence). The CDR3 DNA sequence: TGTGCCAGTAGTATTAGGACAGGGTGGGCCGGGGAGCTGTTTTTT. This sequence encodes CASSIRTGWAGELFF. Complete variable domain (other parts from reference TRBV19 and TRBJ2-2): DGGITQSPKYLFRKEGQNVTLSCEQNLNHDAMYWYRQDPGQGLRLIYYSQIVNDFQKGDIAEGYSVSREKKESFPLTVTSAQKNPTAFYLCASSIRTGWAGELFFGEGSRLTVL.

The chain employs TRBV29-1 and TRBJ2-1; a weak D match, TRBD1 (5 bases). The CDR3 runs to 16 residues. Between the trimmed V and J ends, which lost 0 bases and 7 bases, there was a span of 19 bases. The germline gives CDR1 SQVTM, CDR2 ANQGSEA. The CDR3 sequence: CSVEDLTGTAPNEQFF. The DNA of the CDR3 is TGCAGCGTTGAAGATCTTACAGGTACGGCCCCAAATGAGCAGTTCTTC.

The CDR3 DNA reads TGTGCCAGCTCACCAGGAGATCAAGAGACCCAGTACTTC. Its protein product is CASSPGDQETQYF. The chain is built from TRBV18 and TRBJ2-5, with unresolved D. Looked up from germline, CDR1 is KGHSH and CDR2 is LQKENI. CDR3 length: 13 amino acids. The V end was cut by 2 bases, the J end by 2 bases, with 6 bases between.

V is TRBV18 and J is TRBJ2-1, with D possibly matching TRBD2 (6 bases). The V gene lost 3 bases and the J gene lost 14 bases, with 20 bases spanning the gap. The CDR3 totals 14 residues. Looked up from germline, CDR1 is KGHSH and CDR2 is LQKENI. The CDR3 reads CASSPRFEEGGKFF. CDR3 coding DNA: TGTGCCAGCTCACCGCGGTTTGAGGAGGGTGGGAAGTTCTTC.

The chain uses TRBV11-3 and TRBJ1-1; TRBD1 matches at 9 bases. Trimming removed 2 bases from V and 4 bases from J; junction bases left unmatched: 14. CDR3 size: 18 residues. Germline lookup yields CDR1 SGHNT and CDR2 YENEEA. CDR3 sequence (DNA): TGTGCCAGCAGCTTATATACAGGGGGCGGAGGTTCGAGCACTGAAGCTTTCTTT. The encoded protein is CASSLYTGGGGSSTEAFF.

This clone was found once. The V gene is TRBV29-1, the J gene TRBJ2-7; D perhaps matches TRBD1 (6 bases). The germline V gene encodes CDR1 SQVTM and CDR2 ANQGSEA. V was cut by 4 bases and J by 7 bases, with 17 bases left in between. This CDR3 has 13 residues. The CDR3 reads CSVVTGDKGEQYF. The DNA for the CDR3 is TGCAGCGTTGTTACCGGGGACAAGGGTGAGCAGTACTTC.

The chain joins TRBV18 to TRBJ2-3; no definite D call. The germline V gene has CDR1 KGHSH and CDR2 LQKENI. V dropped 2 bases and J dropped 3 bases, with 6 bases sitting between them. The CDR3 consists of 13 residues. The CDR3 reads CASSPSSTDTQYF. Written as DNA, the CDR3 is TGTGCCAGCTCACCATCTTCGACAGATACGCAGTATTTT.

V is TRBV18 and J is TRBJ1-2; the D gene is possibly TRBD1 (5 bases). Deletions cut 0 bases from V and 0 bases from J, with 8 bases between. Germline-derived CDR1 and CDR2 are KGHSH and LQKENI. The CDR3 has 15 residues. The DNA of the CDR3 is TGTGCCAGCTCACCACCAGCAGGGACTAACTATGGCTACACCTTC. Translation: CASSPPAGTNYGYTF.

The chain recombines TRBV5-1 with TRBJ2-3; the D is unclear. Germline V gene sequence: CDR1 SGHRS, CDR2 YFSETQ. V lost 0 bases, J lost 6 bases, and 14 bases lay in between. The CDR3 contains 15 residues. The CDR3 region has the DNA TGCGCCAGCAGCTTGGAAGGACGACCCACGGATACGCAGTATTTT. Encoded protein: CASSLEGRPTDTQYF.